This TCR beta chain stems from a study of early T cells in non-severe SARS-CoV-2 infection. For the study at large: Chains were unpaired, as sequencing was done on bulk RNA from unsorted whole blood.

This CDR3 is built from 12 residues. In germline, CDR1 is LGHDT, CDR2 YNNKEL (reference sequence). Trimming took 3 bases from V and 3 from J, leaving 2 bases between them. This clonotype was detected only a few times. Its specificity is not known. As part of library construction, unique molecular identifiers were attached to individual cDNA molecules. Via MiXCR, TCRdb re-called the 5' RACE reads, giving one row per CDR3 protein. The sample lists around 88,000 distinct CDR3 sequences, approximately 15% occurring once. Study results and caveats: There was a bias toward anti-spike CD8 responses in VDJdb matching, which missed private and CD4 specificities.

V gene TRBV3-1 combines with J gene TRBJ2-2; D gene uncertain. This TCR was sampled from an adult who was a healthcare worker with PCR-confirmed SARS-CoV-2 infection or an uninfected control (not recorded which). Sequenced: whole blood. CDR3 DNA: TGTGCCAGCAGCCACTACACCGGGGAGCTGTTTTTT. This codes for CASSHYTGELFF.